This T cell receptor beta chain was sequenced for a study of memory CD4+ T cells and cytomegalovirus serostatus (dated by TCRdb to the late 2010s). With respect to the entire study: The cohort included roughly 33 healthy adults from Belgium, of whom 9 were CMV seropositive and 24 were CMV seronegative. The study sequenced CD4+ memory TCRbeta repertoires of a Belgian cohort with known cytomegalovirus serostatus to replicate a published TCR-based CMV serostatus classifier. The full study reports these points: Of 164 previously reported CMV-associated TCRbeta sequences, approximately 70 appeared in the CD4+ memory repertoires, each in one to five individuals. Only CD4+CD45RO+ memory cells were sequenced, in contrast to the original study, in which naive and memory CD4+ and CD8+ populations were covered. CMV serostatus prediction reached a median bootstrapped AUC of about 0.96 with the original framework and about 0.91 with a US-trained random forest. The results were interpreted as suggesting that the CMV-associated TCR signature is largely present in the CD4+ memory repertoire. On the Belgian cohort, the classifier built on the original framework reached a median bootstrapped AUC of 0.95, with a 95% CI of 0.76-1.00.

Single viable CD3+CD4+CD8-CD45RO+ cells were sorted as memory CD4+ T cells on a FACSAria II. CMV serostatus was determined using a Roche Elecsys assay that detects serum IgG against CMV pp150, pp28, p38 and p52. After thawing, total CD4+ T cells were enriched by positive selection with CD4 magnetic microbeads. The samples came from a separate study whose specific focus was interrogating the CD4+ T cell memory repertoire. Peripheral blood mononuclear cells were isolated and cryopreserved according to standard operating procedures, and serum was stored at -80 degrees C. Staining used CD3-PerCP (BW264/56), CD4-APC (RPA-T4), CD45RO-PE (UCHT1) and CD8-Pacific Orange (3B5) antibodies, with Sytox blue excluding non-viable cells. Notes on this clone: Its antigen remains undetermined. No base quality values were provided; no much bigger clone lies one nucleotide off.

The V and J ends are trimmed by 6 bases and 7 bases, leaving 9 bases between them. The CDR3 holds 11 amino acids from the cysteine to the phenylalanine. Of the read, only the CDR3 DNA is kept; its 33 bases are in frame from base 1. Reading the germline V gene gives CDR1 SNHLY and CDR2 FYNNEI. The Quick-DNA Microprep Kit was used to extract genomic DNA from the sorted cells. Amplification of TCRbeta DNA was done with the immunoSEQ hsTCRbeta kit, following the protocol from the manufacturer. An Illumina MiSeq instrument was used to sequence the TCRbeta libraries. The authors' pipeline ran thus. After out-of-frame sequences were removed, 2,204,828 distinct TCRbeta sequences remained, averaging about 61,000 per individual. Each individual was scored by the count of fewer than 200 previously reported CMV-associated TCRbeta sequences and the total productive distinct TCRbeta count. A beta-binomial model was reimplemented in Python, and scikit-learn random forests with default parameters were trained on data from the US cohort. Classifier performance on the Belgian cohort was reported as the median AUC with percentile confidence intervals calculated over 10,000 bootstrap iterations. TCRdb re-hosts the immuneACCESS table, in-frame sequences only. Its copies lack some clones; in the studies checked, an unresolved V gene accounts for under half of them, and the cause for the rest is not known. V, J and clone size reflect that table, while D and trimming were determined from the DNA. The sample contains some 56,000 clones, roughly 82% of them found a single time. The top ten constitute approximately 0.39% of the sample.

This receptor was identified in an adult in good health and CMV-seronegative. The sequencing input was memory CD4+ T cells from blood. Recombination joined TRBV2 with TRBJ1-1; too little of a D gene remains to name it. The CDR3 protein is CASSWGDEAFF. The DNA reads TGTGCCAGCAGCTGGGGTGATGAAGCTTTCTTT. Extended through the reference TRBV2 and TRBJ1-1 proteins, this CDR3 yields the full variable domain: EPEVTQTPSHQVTQMGQEVILRCVPISNHLYFYWYRQILGQKVEFLVSFYNNEISEKSEIFDDQFSVERPDGSNFTLKIRSTKLEDSAMYFCASSWGDEAFFGQGTRLTVV.